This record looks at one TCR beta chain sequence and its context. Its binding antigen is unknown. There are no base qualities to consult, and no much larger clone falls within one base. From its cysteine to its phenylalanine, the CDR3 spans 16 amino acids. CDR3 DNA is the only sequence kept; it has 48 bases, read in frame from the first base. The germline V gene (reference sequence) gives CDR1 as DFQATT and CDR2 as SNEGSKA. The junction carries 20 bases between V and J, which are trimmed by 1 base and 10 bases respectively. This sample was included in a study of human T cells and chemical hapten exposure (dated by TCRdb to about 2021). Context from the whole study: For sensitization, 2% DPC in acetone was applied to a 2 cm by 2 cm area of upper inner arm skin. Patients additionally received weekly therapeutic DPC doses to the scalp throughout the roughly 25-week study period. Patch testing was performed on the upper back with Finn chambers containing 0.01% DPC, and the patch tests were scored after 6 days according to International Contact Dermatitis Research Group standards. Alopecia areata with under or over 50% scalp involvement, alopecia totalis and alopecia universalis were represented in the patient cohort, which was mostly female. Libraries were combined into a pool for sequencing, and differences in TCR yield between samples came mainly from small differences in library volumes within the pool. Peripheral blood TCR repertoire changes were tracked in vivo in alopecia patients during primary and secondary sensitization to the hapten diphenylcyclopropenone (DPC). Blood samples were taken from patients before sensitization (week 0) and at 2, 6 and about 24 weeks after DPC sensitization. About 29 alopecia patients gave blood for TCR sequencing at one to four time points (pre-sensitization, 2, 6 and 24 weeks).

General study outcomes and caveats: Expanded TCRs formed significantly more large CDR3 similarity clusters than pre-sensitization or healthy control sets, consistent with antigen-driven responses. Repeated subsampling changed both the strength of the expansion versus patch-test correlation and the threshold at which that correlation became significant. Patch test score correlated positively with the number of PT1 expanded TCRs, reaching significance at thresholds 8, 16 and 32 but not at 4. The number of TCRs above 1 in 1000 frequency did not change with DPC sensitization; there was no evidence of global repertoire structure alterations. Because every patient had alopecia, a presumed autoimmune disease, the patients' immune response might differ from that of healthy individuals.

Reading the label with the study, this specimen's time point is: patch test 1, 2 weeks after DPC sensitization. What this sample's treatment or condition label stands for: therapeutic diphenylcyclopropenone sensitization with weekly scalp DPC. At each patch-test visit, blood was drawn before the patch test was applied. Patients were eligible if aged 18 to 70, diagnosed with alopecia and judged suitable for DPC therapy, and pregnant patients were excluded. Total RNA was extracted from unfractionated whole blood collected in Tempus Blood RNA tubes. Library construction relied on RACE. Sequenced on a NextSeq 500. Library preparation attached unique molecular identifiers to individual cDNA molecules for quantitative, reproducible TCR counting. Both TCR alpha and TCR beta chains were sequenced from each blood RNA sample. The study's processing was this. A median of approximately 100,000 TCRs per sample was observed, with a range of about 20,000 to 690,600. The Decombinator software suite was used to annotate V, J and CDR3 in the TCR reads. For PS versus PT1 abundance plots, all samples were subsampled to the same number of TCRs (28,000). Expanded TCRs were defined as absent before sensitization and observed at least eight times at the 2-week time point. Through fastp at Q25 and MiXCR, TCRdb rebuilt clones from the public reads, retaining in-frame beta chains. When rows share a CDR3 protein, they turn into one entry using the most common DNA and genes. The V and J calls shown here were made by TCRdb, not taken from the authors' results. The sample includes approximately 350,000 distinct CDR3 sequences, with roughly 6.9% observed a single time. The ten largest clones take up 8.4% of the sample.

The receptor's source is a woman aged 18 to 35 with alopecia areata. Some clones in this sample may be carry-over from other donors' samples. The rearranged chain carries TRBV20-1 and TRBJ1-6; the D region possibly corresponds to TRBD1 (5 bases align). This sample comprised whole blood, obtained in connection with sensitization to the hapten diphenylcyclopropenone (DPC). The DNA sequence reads TGCAGTGCTAGAGTAGTTGGGCAGGGCGGCAAATCACCCCTCCACTTT. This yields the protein CSARVVGQGGKSPLHF.